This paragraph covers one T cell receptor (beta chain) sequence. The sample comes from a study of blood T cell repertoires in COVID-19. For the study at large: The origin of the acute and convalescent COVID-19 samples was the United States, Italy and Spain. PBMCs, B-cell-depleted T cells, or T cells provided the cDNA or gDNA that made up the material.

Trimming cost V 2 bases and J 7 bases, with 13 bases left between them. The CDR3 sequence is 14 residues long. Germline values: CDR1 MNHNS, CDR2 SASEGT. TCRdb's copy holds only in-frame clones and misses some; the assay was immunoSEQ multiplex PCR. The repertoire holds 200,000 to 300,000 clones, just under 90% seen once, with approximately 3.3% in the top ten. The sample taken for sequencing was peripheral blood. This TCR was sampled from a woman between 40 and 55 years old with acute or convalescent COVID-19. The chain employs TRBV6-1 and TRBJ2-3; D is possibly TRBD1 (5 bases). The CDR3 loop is CASSEWPGRNTQYF. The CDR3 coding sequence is TGTGCCAGCAGTGAATGGCCAGGGCGAAATACGCAGTATTTT.